These T cell receptor beta chains were read from a single sample in a study of T cell repertoires in cytomegalovirus infection. In TCRdb, the reads were re-called with MiXCR into one record per CDR3 protein. The table lists around 260,000 distinct CDR3 sequences, approximately 9.1% of them singletons, with around 15% in the top ten. The material sequenced was PBMCs. These TCRs come from a human donor in good health (CMV status not recorded). Some clones in this sample may be carry-over from other donors' samples. Each CDR3 is given with its conserved first and last residue. D genes are given only for firm matches. The size of a clone is reported for some rows only, either as once, few or many, or as a class for expanded clones.

.	TRBD1	TRBJ1-2	TRBV14	TGTGCCAGCAGCCAAGTGGCCAGGGGGTATGGCTACACCTTC	CASSQVARGYGYTF
many	.	TRBJ1-2	TRBV28	TGTGCCAGCGGGAGTGGGGGAGGCAATGGCTACACCTTC	CASGSGGGNGYTF
many	TRBD1	TRBJ1-4	TRBV7-9	TGTGCCAGCAGCCCCGACAGGGTCGAAAAACTGTTTTTT	CASSPDRVEKLFF
.	.	TRBJ1-3	TRBV6-5	TGTGCCAGCAGTTACTCGTTAGGAGGGTCTGGAAACACCATATATTTT	CASSYSLGGSGNTIYF
many	.	TRBJ2-2	TRBV12-3/TRBV12-4	TGTGCCAGCAGTTTGAGTTGGGACGGGAACACCGGGGAGCTGTTTTTT	CASSLSWDGNTGELFF
many	.	TRBJ2-5	TRBV28	TGTGCCAGCAGTTTTCGGACCCTAATACGGGAGACCCAGTACTTC	CASSFRTLIRETQYF
many	TRBD2	TRBJ2-2	TRBV19	TGTGCCAGTAGTATAAAGCGGGAGGCCCTGAACACCGGGGAGCTGTTTTTT	CASSIKREALNTGELFF
.	TRBD1	TRBJ2-7	TRBV20-1	TGCAGTGCTAGAGCCATACAGGGGACCCCCTACGAGCAGTACTTC	CSARAIQGTPYEQYF
few	.	TRBJ1-2	TRBV7-4	TGTGCCAGCAGCCCGAGGCAGCAGAACTATGGCTACACCTTC	CASSPRQQNYGYTF
many	.	TRBJ2-3	TRBV7-2	TGTGCCAGCAGGGATCTAGCTTTCGACACAGATACGCAGTATTTT	CASRDLAFDTDTQYF
many	TRBD2	TRBJ2-2	TRBV11-3	TGTGCCAGCGCGTCCCTCTCCGGGAGCTTGTTAGCGGGGGGATACACCGGGGAGCTGTTTTTT	CASASLSGSLLAGGYTGELFF
few	.	TRBJ2-3	TRBV25-1	TGTGCCAGCAGTGAAGGGGGCGCTTCGTATTTT	CASSEGGASYF
many	TRBD2	TRBJ2-7	TRBV2	TGTGCCAGCTACGGACTAGCGGCCTACGAGCAGTACTTC	CASYGLAAYEQYF
.	.	TRBJ1-1	TRBV4-3	TGCGCCAGCAGCCAAGGAAGGGACTTTGAAGCTTTCTTT	CASSQGRDFEAFF
many	TRBD2	TRBJ2-3	TRBV2	TGTGCCAGCACCCGGGGTAGCGGGAGGACAGATACGCAGTATTTT	CASTRGSGRTDTQYF
.	.	TRBJ1-1	TRBV3-1	TGTGCCAGCAGCCAAGCTCTGGAAGCTTTCTTT	CASSQALEAFF
many	TRBD2	TRBJ2-3	TRBV5-1	TGCGCCAGCAGCCCAGTTCCTAGCGGGGGCACAGATACGCAGTATTTT	CASSPVPSGGTDTQYF
many	.	TRBJ2-7	TRBV7-2	TGTGCCAGCAGTTATCGGACCTACGAGCAGTACTTC	CASSYRTYEQYF
.	.	TRBJ1-1	TRBV28	TGTGCCAGCAGTTTTCGGAGGAGTTTGAACACTGAAGCTTTCTTT	CASSFRRSLNTEAFF
many	.	TRBJ2-7	TRBV7-2	TGTGCCAGCAGCCATCGGGCAGATACACAGGACGAGCAGTACTTC	CASSHRADTQDEQYF